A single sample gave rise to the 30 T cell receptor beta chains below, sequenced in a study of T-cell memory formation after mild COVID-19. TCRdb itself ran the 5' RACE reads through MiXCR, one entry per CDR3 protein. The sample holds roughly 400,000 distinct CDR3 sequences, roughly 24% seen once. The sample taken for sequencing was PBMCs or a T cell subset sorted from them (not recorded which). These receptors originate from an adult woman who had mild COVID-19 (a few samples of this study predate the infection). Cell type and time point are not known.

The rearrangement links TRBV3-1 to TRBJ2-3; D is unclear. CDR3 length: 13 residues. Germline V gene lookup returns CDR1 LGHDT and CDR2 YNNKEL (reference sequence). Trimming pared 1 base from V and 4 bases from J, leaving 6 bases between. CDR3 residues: CASSQGSADTQYF. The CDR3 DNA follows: TGTGCCAGCAGCCAAGGTTCGGCAGATACGCAGTATTTT.

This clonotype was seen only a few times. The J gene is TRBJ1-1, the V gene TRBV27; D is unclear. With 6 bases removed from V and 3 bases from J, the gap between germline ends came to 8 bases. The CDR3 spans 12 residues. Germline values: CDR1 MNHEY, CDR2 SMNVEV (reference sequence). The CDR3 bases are TGTGCCAGCAGCAGAATGGACACTGAAGCTTTCTTT. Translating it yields CASSRMDTEAFF.

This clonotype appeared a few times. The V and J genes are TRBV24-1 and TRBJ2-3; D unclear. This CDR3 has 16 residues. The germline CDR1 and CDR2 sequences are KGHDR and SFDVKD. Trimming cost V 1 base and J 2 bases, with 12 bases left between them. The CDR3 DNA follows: TGTGCCACCAGTGATTTTACAAGTTTTGACACAGATACGCAGTATTTT. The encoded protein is CATSDFTSFDTDTQYF.

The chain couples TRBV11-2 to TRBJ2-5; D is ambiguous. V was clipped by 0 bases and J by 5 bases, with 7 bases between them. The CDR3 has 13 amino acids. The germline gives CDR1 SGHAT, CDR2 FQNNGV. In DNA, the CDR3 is TGTGCCAGCAGCTTAGACCCGGTGGAGACCCAGTACTTC. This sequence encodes CASSLDPVETQYF.

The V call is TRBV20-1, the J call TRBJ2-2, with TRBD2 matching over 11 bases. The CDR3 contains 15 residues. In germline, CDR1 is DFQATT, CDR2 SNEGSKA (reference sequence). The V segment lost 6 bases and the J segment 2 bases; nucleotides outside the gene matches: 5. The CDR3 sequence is CSAQGLAENTGELFF. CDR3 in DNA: TGCAGTGCACAGGGACTAGCGGAAAACACCGGGGAGCTGTTTTTT.

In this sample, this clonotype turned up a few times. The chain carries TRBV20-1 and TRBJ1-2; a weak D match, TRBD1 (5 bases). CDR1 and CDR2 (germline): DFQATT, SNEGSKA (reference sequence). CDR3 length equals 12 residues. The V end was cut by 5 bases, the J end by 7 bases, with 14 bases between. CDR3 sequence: CSAGGPEGGYTF. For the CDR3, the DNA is TGCAGTGCTGGGGGACCAGAGGGTGGCTACACCTTC.

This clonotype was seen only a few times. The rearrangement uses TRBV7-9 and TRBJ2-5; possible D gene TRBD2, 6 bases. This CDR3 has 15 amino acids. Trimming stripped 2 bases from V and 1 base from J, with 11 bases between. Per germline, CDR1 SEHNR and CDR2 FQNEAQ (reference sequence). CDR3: CASSLRSRGQETQYF. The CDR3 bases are TGTGCCAGCAGCTTACGTTCGCGGGGCCAAGAGACCCAGTACTTC.

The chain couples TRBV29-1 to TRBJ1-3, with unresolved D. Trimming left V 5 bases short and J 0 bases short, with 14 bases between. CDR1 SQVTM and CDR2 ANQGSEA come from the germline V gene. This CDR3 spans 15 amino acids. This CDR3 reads CSVYKGLNSGNTIYF. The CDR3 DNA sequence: TGCAGCGTTTACAAGGGCCTGAACTCTGGAAACACCATATATTTT.

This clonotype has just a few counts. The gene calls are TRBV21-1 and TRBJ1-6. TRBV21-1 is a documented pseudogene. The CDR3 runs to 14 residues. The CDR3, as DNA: TGTGCCAGCAGCAAAGAAGGGTCGAATTCACCCCTCCACTTT. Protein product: CASSKEGSNSPLHF.

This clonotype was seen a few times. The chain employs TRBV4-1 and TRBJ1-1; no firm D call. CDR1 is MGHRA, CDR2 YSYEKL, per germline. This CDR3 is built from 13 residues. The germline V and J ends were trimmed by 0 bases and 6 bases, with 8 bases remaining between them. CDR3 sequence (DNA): TGCGCCAGCAGCCAAGAGGAATCCCCTGAAGCTTTCTTT. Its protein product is CASSQEESPEAFF.

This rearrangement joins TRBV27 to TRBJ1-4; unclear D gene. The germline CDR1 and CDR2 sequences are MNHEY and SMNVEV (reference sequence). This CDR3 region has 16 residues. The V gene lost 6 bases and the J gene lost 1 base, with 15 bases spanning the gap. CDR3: CASSFVGFGTNEKLFF. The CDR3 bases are TGTGCCAGCAGCTTCGTGGGTTTTGGAACTAATGAAAAACTGTTTTTT.

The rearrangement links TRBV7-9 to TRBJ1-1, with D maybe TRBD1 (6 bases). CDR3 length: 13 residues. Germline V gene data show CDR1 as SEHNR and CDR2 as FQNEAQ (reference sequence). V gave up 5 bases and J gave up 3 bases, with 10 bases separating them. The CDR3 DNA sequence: TGTGCCAGCAGCGTGCCAGGGGACACTGAAGCTTTCTTT. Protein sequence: CASSVPGDTEAFF.

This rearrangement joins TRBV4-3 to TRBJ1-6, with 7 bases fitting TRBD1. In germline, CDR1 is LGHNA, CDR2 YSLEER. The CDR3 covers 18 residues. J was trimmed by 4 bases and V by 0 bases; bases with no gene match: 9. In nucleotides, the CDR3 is TGCGCCAGCAGCCAAGATTGGACCAGGGGGACTTATAATTCACCCCTCCACTTT. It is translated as CASSQDWTRGTYNSPLHF.

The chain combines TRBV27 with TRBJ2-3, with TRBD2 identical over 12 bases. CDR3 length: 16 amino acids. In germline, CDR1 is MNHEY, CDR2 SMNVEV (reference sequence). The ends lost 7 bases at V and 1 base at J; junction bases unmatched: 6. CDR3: CASTLLAGGGTDTQYF. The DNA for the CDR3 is TGTGCCAGCACCCTTCTAGCGGGAGGGGGCACAGATACGCAGTATTTT.

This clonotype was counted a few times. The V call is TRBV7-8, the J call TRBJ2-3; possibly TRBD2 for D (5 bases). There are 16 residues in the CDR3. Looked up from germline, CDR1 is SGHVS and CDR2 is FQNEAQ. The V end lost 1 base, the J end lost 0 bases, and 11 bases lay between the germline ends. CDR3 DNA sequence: TGTGCCAGCAGCTTAGATGCAGCGGCTAGCACAGATACGCAGTATTTT. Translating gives CASSLDAAASTDTQYF.

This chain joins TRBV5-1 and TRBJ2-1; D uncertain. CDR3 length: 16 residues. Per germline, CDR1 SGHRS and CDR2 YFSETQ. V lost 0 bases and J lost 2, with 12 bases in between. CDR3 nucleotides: TGCGCCAGCAGCTTGGGGTTTGGGTCTACCTACAATGAGCAGTTCTTC. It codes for CASSLGFGSTYNEQFF.

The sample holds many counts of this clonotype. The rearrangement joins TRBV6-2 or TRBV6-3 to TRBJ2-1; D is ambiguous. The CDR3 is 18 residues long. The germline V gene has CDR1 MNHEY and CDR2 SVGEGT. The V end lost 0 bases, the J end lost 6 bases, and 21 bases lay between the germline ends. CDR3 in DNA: TGTGCCAGCAGTTACTCGCTCCTTCAGAGCTATAGATCCAATGAGCAGTTCTTC. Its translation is CASSYSLLQSYRSNEQFF.

CDR3 coding DNA: TGTGCCAGCAGTTTCTTGCTGGGCTCCTACGAGCAGTACTTC. Its translation is CASSFLLGSYEQYF. The V and J genes are TRBV12-3 or TRBV12-4 and TRBJ2-7, with D unclear. This CDR3 is 14 amino acids long. V was clipped by 3 bases and J by 0 bases, with 9 bases between them.

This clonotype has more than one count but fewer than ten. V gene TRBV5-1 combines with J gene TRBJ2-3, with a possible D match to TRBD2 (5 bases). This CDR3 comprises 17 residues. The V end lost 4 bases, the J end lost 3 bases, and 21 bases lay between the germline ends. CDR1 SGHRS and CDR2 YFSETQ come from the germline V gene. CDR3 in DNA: TGCGCCAGCAGCATGGCTAACCGCATGGGGAGAACAGATACGCAGTATTTT. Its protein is CASSMANRMGRTDTQYF.

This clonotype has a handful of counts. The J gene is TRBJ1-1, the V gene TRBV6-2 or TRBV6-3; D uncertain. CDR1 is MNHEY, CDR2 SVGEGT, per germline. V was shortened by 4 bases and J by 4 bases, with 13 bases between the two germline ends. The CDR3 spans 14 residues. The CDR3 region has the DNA TGTGCCAGCAGTTCTCATTGGAGAGGCACTGAAGCTTTCTTT. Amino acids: CASSSHWRGTEAFF.

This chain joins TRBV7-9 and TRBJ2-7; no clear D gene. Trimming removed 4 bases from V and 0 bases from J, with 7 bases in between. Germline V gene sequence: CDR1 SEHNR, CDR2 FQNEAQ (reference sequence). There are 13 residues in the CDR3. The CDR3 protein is CASSSHLSYEQYF. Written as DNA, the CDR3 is TGTGCCAGCAGCTCCCACCTCTCCTACGAGCAGTACTTC.

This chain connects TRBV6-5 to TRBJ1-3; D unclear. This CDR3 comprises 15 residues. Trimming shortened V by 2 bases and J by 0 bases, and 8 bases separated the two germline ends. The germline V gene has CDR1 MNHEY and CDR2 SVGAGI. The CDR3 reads CASSYTLSSGNTIYF. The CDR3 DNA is TGTGCCAGCAGTTACACCCTGAGCTCTGGAAACACCATATATTTT.

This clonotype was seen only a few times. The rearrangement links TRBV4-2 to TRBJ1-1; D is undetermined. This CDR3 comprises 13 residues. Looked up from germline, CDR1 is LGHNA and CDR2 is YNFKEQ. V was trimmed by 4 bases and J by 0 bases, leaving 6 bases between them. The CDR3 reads CASSPDLNTEAFF. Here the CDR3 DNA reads TGTGCCAGCAGCCCCGATTTGAACACTGAAGCTTTCTTT.

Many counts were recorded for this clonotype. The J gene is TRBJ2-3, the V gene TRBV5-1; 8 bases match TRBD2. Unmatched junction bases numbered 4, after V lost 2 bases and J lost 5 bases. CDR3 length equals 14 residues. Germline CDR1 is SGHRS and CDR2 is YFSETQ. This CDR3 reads CASSLAGAGDTQYF. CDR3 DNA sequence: TGCGCCAGCAGCTTAGCGGGAGCGGGAGATACGCAGTATTTT.

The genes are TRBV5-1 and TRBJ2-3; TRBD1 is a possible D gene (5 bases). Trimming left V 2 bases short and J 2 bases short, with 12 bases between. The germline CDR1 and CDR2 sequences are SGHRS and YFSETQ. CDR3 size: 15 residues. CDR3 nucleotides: TGCGCCAGCAGCTTAAGACAGTCCGCCACAGATACGCAGTATTTT. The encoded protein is CASSLRQSATDTQYF.

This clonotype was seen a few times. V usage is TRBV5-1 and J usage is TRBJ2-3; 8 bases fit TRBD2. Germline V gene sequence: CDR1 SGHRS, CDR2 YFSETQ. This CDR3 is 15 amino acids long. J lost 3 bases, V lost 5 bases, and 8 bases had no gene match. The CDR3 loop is CASRTAGAVTDTQYF. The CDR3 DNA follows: TGCGCCAGCAGGACAGCGGGGGCGGTTACAGATACGCAGTATTTT.

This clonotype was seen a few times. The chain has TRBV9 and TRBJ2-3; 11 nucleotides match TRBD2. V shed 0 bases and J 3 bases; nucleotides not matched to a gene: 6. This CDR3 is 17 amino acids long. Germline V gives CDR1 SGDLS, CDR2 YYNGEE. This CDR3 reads CASSVDLLAGGTDTQYF. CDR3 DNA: TGTGCCAGCAGCGTAGACCTCTTAGCGGGAGGGACAGATACGCAGTATTTT.

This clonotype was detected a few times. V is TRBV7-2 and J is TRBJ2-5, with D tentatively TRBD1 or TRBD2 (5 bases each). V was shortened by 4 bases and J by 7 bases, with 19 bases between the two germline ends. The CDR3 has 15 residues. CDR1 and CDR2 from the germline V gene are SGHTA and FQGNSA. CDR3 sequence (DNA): TGTGCCAGCAGCTACGCCGGGACGGATCCTGGGACCCAGTACTTC. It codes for CASSYAGTDPGTQYF.

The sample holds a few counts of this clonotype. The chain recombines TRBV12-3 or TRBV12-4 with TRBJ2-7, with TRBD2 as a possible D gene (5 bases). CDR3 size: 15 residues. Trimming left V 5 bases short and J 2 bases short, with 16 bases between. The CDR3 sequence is CASSLRLGSPYEQYF. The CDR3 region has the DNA TGTGCCAGCAGTCTCCGACTGGGGAGCCCCTACGAGCAGTACTTC.

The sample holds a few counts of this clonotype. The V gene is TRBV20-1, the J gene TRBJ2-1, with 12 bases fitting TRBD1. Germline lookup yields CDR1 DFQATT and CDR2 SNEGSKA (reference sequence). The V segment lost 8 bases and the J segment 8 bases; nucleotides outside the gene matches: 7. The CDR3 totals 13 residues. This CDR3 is CSNPGQGAHEQFF. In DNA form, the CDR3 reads TGCAGTAACCCGGGACAGGGGGCACATGAGCAGTTCTTC.